These 14 T cell receptor beta chains came from one sample sequenced in a study of T cell responses to AZD1222 COVID-19 vaccine. Data came from immunoSEQ multiplex PCR; TCRdb stores just in-frame clones and leaves some out. The sample has around 100,000 clones, about 88% seen once. Source: peripheral blood, taken on day 0 of AZD1222 vaccination. The receptors here all came from an adult in good health.

The chain carries TRBV3-1 (or the pseudogene TRBV3-2) and TRBJ2-2, with 7 bases aligning to TRBD1. Germline V lookup: CDR1 LGHDT, CDR2 YNNKEL (reference sequence). There are 14 residues in the CDR3. The junction had 3 bases not matched to a gene; V was cut back by 5 bases and J by 3 bases. The DNA for the CDR3 is TGTGCCAGCAGCTGCCAGGGGGACACCGGGGAGCTGTTTTTT. Its translation is CASSCQGDTGELFF.

This sequence joins TRBV4-1 and TRBJ1-1, with unresolved D. Germline CDR1 and CDR2: MGHRA and YSYEKL. The length of the CDR3 is 15 residues. The V gene lost 4 bases and the J gene lost 1 base, with 13 bases spanning the gap. In DNA form, the CDR3 reads TGCGCCAGCAGCCTACCAGTAGGGTGGAACACTGAAGCTTTCTTT. This sequence encodes CASSLPVGWNTEAFF.

This clone was observed a single time. The chain uses TRBV7-2 and TRBJ1-6; D not certain. Germline-derived CDR1 and CDR2 are SGHTA and FQGNSA. The CDR3 is 15 amino acids. Between the trimmed V and J ends, which lost 2 bases and 4 bases, there was a span of 9 bases. The CDR3 sequence: CASSLWWNYNSPLHF. The CDR3 coding sequence is TGTGCCAGCAGCTTATGGTGGAATTATAATTCACCCCTCCACTTT.

This clone was counted a few times. The chain uses TRBV18 and TRBJ1-2, with no clear D. V shed 3 bases and J shed 2 bases, with 16 bases lying between them. This CDR3 contains 16 residues. Germline CDR1 is KGHSH and CDR2 is LQKENI. CDR3 sequence: CASSPRASPNNYGYTF. The CDR3 coding sequence is TGTGCCAGCTCACCCCGGGCCTCTCCGAACAACTATGGCTACACCTTC.

The V call is TRBV6-2 or TRBV6-3, the J call TRBJ2-7; no definite D call. This CDR3 is 12 amino acids long. Per the germline V gene, CDR1 is MNHEY and CDR2 is SVGEGT. V was clipped by 6 bases and J by 3 bases, with 9 bases between them. The CDR3 sequence: CASSLMVYEQYF. CDR3 coding DNA: TGTGCCAGCAGCTTGATGGTCTACGAGCAGTACTTC.

The V and J genes are TRBV10-3 and TRBJ1-4, with TRBD1 as a possible D gene (5 bases). Per the germline V gene, CDR1 is ENHRY and CDR2 is SYGVKD. Trimming cost V 0 bases and J 0 bases, with 11 bases left between them. This CDR3 spans 17 amino acids. The CDR3 sequence is CAISESTRGATNEKLFF. For the CDR3, the DNA is TGTGCCATCAGTGAGTCGACTAGGGGTGCAACTAATGAAAAACTGTTTTTT.

This chain uses TRBV6-5 with TRBJ2-1; no clear D. The CDR3 is 16 residues long. V gave up 0 bases and J gave up 2 bases, with 11 bases separating them. The germline V gene has CDR1 MNHEY and CDR2 SVGAGI. The CDR3 here is CASSYSPGFPYNEQFF. DNA of the CDR3: TGTGCCAGCAGTTACTCTCCTGGGTTCCCCTACAATGAGCAGTTCTTC.

V and J are TRBV14 and TRBJ1-2, with TRBD1 as a possible D gene (5 bases). This CDR3 region has 12 residues. V lost 2 bases to trimming and J lost 5 bases, with 6 bases between them. In germline, CDR1 is SGHDN, CDR2 FVKESK. This chain's CDR3 is CASSQRTYGYTF. CDR3 bases: TGTGCCAGCAGCCAAAGGACATATGGCTACACCTTC.

The chain couples TRBV19 to TRBJ2-5; 8 bases are shared with TRBD2. From germline, CDR1 is LNHDA and CDR2 SQIVND (reference sequence). The CDR3 consists of 13 residues. V dropped 8 bases and J dropped 5; count of bases not matched to a gene: 7. The CDR3 protein is CASGIAGWETQYF. CDR3 coding DNA: TGTGCCAGTGGGATAGCGGGGTGGGAGACCCAGTACTTC.

This clone was recorded only once. V is TRBV7-8 and J is TRBJ2-3, with 7 bases matching TRBD2. Germline V lookup: CDR1 SGHVS, CDR2 FQNEAQ. This CDR3 is 17 amino acids long. With V trimmed by 3 bases and J by 6 bases, 15 bases remained unmatched. The chain's CDR3 is CASSLGGGSGTPDTQYF. The DNA for the CDR3 is TGTGCCAGCAGCTTGGGGGGTGGGAGCGGGACGCCCGATACGCAGTATTTT.

CDR3 in amino acids: CASSQDLDGTYGYTF. CDR3 coding DNA: TGCGCCAGCAGCCAAGACTTGGACGGAACCTATGGCTACACCTTC. The chain couples TRBV4-1 to TRBJ1-2; D uncertain. This CDR3 contains 15 residues. Germline assignment: CDR1 MGHRA and CDR2 YSYEKL. V lost 0 bases to trimming and J lost 4 bases, with 12 bases between them.

This clone was detected only once. The rearrangement uses TRBV7-2 and TRBJ1-2; D unclear. V shed 1 base and J shed 4 bases, with 13 bases lying between them. Germline values: CDR1 SGHTA, CDR2 FQGNSA. The CDR3 runs to 15 residues. The CDR3 is CASSLVGGDAYGYTF. Here the CDR3 DNA reads TGTGCCAGCAGCTTAGTGGGCGGGGATGCCTATGGCTACACCTTC.

The chain combines TRBV6-2 or TRBV6-3 with TRBJ1-1; D ambiguous. Germline V gene lookup returns CDR1 MNHEY and CDR2 SVGEGT. The V end lost 2 bases, the J end lost 1 base, and 11 bases lay between the germline ends. This CDR3 is built from 15 residues. CDR3 in amino acids: CASSYPSAGNTEAFF. Written as DNA, the CDR3 is TGTGCCAGCAGTTACCCCTCGGCAGGGAACACTGAAGCTTTCTTT.

CDR3 sequence: CASSVVAGGYNEQFF. The CDR3 DNA is TGTGCCAGCAGCGTAGTAGCGGGAGGGTACAATGAGCAGTTCTTC. The chain joins TRBV9 to TRBJ2-1; 11 bases match TRBD2. This CDR3 spans 15 amino acids. V lost 0 bases to trimming and J lost 4 bases; unmatched junction nucleotides: 0. Germline V CDR1 and CDR2: SGDLS, YYNGEE.